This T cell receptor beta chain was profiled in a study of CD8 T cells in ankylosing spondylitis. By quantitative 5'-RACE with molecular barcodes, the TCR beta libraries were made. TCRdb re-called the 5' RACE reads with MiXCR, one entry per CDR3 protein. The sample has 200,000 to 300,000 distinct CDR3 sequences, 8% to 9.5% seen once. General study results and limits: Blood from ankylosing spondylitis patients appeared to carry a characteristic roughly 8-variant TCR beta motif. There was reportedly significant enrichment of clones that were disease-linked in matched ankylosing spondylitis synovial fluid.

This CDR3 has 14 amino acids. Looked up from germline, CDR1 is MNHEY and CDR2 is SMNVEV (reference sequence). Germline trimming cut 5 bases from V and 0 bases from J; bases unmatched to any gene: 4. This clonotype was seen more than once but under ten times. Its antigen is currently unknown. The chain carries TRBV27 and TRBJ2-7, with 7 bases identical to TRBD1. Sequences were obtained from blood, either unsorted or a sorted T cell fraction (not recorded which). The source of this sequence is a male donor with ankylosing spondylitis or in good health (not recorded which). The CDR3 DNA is TGTGCCAGCAGTCTCAAGGGGGCCTCCTACGAGCAGTACTTC. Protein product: CASSLKGASYEQYF.